A single sample gave rise to the 30 T cell receptor beta chains below, sequenced in a study of response to subunit inactivated influenza vaccine. TCRdb redid the calling of the RT-PCR reads with MiXCR, one entry per CDR3 protein. Of more than 600,000 distinct CDR3 sequences listed, about 18% are singletons. This sample comprised PBMCs from blood, obtained roughly 5 days after vaccination. These receptors came from a man in his fifties or sixties who received an inactivated influenza vaccine.

The V and J genes are TRBV20-1 and TRBJ1-1; D is uncertain. Germline V gives CDR1 DFQATT, CDR2 SNEGSKA (reference sequence). Trimming pared 3 bases from V and 4 bases from J, leaving 15 bases between. This CDR3 is built from 14 residues. The DNA of the CDR3 is TGCAGTGCTAGGATGGGGAGTGGGTTCACTGAAGCTTTCTTT. It codes for CSARMGSGFTEAFF.

The rearrangement joins TRBV4-1 to TRBJ2-5, with D possibly being TRBD1 (5 bases). The germline V and J ends were trimmed by 1 base and 3 bases, with 12 bases remaining between them. The CDR3 is 15 residues long. From germline, CDR1 is MGHRA and CDR2 YSYEKL. Here the CDR3 reads CASSQGQGYEETQYF. CDR3 DNA sequence: TGCGCCAGCAGCCAAGGCCAGGGTTATGAAGAGACCCAGTACTTC.

This clonotype came up a few times. V usage is TRBV4-2 and J usage is TRBJ1-1; 9 bases match TRBD1. The ends lost 4 bases at V and 3 bases at J; junction bases unmatched: 3. The CDR3 loop spans 14 amino acids. Per the germline V gene, CDR1 is LGHNA and CDR2 is YNFKEQ. CDR3 loop: CASSRGTGYTEAFF. Written as DNA, the CDR3 is TGTGCCAGCAGCCGCGGGACAGGGTACACTGAAGCTTTCTTT.

This clonotype has a count of ten or more. This chain connects TRBV19 to TRBJ1-1, with D perhaps matching TRBD1 (5 bases). Germline CDR1 reads LNHDA; CDR2 reads SQIVND (reference sequence). The V end was cut by 0 bases, the J end by 0 bases, with 11 bases between. The CDR3 has 16 amino acids. DNA for the CDR3: TGTGCCAGTAGTATAGATCCAGGGACCGTGAACACTGAAGCTTTCTTT. Its translation: CASSIDPGTVNTEAFF.

The J gene is TRBJ1-2, the V gene TRBV29-1, with a tentative D call TRBD1 (6 bases). Germline CDR1 and CDR2: SQVTM and ANQGSEA. V shed 2 bases and J shed 4 bases, with 14 bases lying between them. CDR3 size: 14 residues. DNA for the CDR3: TGCAGCGTTGAAACTTACAGGGTTAGCTATGGCTACACCTTC. This sequence encodes CSVETYRVSYGYTF.

The chain recombines TRBV7-9 with TRBJ2-1; TRBD2 agrees at 11 bases. The CDR3 has 17 residues. Unmatched junction bases numbered 11, after V lost 4 bases and J lost 6 bases. Germline lookup yields CDR1 SEHNR and CDR2 FQNEAQ (reference sequence). CDR3 nucleotide sequence: TGTGCCAGCAGCTCTTACACGACTAGCGGGGAGGTCAATGAGCAGTTCTTC. Residues: CASSSYTTSGEVNEQFF.

The chain uses TRBV7-2 and TRBJ2-3; D ambiguous. V was clipped by 3 bases and J by 2 bases, with 12 bases between them. Germline V gene sequence: CDR1 SGHTA, CDR2 FQGNSA. The CDR3 is 15 residues long. The CDR3 DNA reads as TGTGCCAGCAGCTTGGGTGGGTCAGCCACAGATACGCAGTATTTT. Protein sequence: CASSLGGSATDTQYF.

This clonotype was seen at least ten times. V and J are TRBV10-3 and TRBJ2-5; possibly TRBD1 for D (5 bases). V lost 4 bases to trimming and J lost 1 base, with 10 bases between them. This CDR3 has 14 amino acids. Germline CDR1 is ENHRY and CDR2 is SYGVKD. The CDR3 here is CAISAGARQETQYF. The CDR3 bases are TGTGCCATCAGTGCTGGGGCGCGCCAAGAGACCCAGTACTTC.

V and J are TRBV7-2 and TRBJ2-3, with D possibly TRBD1 on 5 matching bases. Trimming shortened V by 5 bases and J by 5 bases, and 14 bases separated the two germline ends. Germline CDR1 reads SGHTA; CDR2 reads FQGNSA. The length of the CDR3 is 14 residues. This CDR3 is CASSHRKAVDTQYF. CDR3 coding DNA: TGTGCCAGCAGCCACAGGAAGGCAGTAGATACGCAGTATTTT.

This clonotype turned up a few times. One junction end does not reproduce the germline sequence, and a read error may be involved. The J gene is TRBJ2-1, the V gene TRBV7-2; 8 bases are a match to TRBD2. Per the germline V gene, CDR1 is SGHTA and CDR2 is FQGNSA. CDR3 length equals 12 residues. In DNA, the CDR3 is TGTGCCAGCAGCATAGCGGGATATTACCGGTTCTTC. This translates into CASSIAGYYRFF. The full variable domain, completed using reference TRBV7-2 and TRBJ2-1, is GAGVSQSPSNKVTEKGKDVELRCDPISGHTALYWYRQSLGQGLEFLIYFQGNSAPDKSGLPSDRFSAERTGGSVSTLTIQRTQQEDSAVYLCASSIAGYYRFFGPGTRLTVL.

In the case of this clonotype: One end of the junction varies from germline; a read error may be responsible. The chain couples TRBV28 to TRBJ2-1; a weak D match, TRBD1 (6 bases). The CDR3 spans 15 residues. Germline CDR1 reads MDHEN; CDR2 reads SYDVKM. The CDR3 region is CASSATGTQDNEQFF. In DNA, the CDR3 is TGTGCCAGCAGCGCCACCGGGACACAGGACAACGAGCAGTTCTTC.

In DNA form, the CDR3 reads TGTGCCATCAGTGAGTCGACAGGGAGGACGGAGACCCAGTACTTC. Its protein is CAISESTGRTETQYF. The rearrangement joins TRBV10-3 to TRBJ2-5; tentative D call: TRBD1 (7 bases). V dropped 0 bases and J dropped 5 bases, with 13 bases sitting between them. CDR3 length equals 15 residues. Germline CDR1 ENHRY, CDR2 SYGVKD.

This clonotype was counted only a few times. The rearrangement links TRBV4-2 to TRBJ2-7, with TRBD2 matching over 11 bases. V trimming: 2 bases; J trimming: 3 bases; junction bases outside the gene matches: 3. Germline loops: CDR1 LGHNA, CDR2 YNFKEQ. The CDR3 is 15 residues long. The CDR3: CASSQLSGGGYEQYF. The CDR3 coding sequence is TGTGCCAGCAGCCAACTTAGCGGGGGGGGCTACGAGCAGTACTTC.

In its sample, this clonotype was seen a few times. The rearrangement uses TRBV9 and TRBJ2-1; 10 nucleotides agree with TRBD2. Losses at the gene ends were 4 bases for V and 4 bases for J; bases not matched to a gene: 8. The CDR3 totals 16 residues. Per the germline V gene, CDR1 is SGDLS and CDR2 is YYNGEE. CDR3 DNA sequence: TGTGCCAGCAGCCCGTTAACTAGCGGGGAATACAATGAGCAGTTCTTC. It encodes CASSPLTSGEYNEQFF.

J is TRBJ2-5 and V is TRBV20-1; D is perhaps TRBD2 (6 bases). V was clipped by 0 bases and J by 2 bases, with 13 bases between them. Germline loops: CDR1 DFQATT, CDR2 SNEGSKA (reference sequence). The CDR3 extends over 15 amino acids. CDR3 sequence reads: CSARDPEGYQETQYF. The CDR3 nucleotides are TGCAGTGCTAGAGATCCGGAGGGGTATCAAGAGACCCAGTACTTC.

The chain carries TRBV5-1 and TRBJ2-3, with a possible D match to TRBD2 (5 bases). V was pared by 4 bases and J by 0 bases, with 15 bases between. This CDR3 comprises 16 residues. The germline V gene has CDR1 SGHRS and CDR2 YFSETQ. This CDR3 is CASSPGQAESTDTQYF. CDR3 nucleotides: TGCGCCAGCAGCCCCGGTCAAGCGGAAAGCACAGATACGCAGTATTTT.

This clonotype was seen more than once but under ten times. The V call is TRBV7-8, the J call TRBJ2-5, with unresolved D. Germline CDR1 SGHVS, CDR2 FQNEAQ. This CDR3 has 11 residues. CDR3 in amino acids: CATSQYETQYF. For the CDR3, the DNA is TGTGCTACCTCGCAGTATGAGACCCAGTACTTC.

The gene calls are TRBV5-5 and TRBJ1-1, with D maybe TRBD1 (5 bases). Looked up from germline, CDR1 is SGHKS and CDR2 is YYEKEE (reference sequence). V lost 0 bases, J lost 4 bases, and 16 bases lay in between. There are 16 residues in the CDR3. The CDR3 protein is CASSLERWGGGTEAFF. The DNA of the CDR3 is TGTGCCAGCAGCTTGGAACGGTGGGGCGGGGGCACTGAAGCTTTCTTT.

The V and J genes are TRBV7-9 and TRBJ2-7, with D possibly being TRBD1 (6 bases). Germline CDR1 SEHNR, CDR2 FQNEAQ (reference sequence). This CDR3 comprises 14 residues. With 5 bases removed from V and 2 bases from J, the gap between germline ends came to 13 bases. The CDR3 region has the DNA TGTGCCAGCAGCCCTCCCAGGGGAACCTACGAGCAGTACTTC. Its translation: CASSPPRGTYEQYF.

The sample holds a few counts of this clonotype. The chain employs TRBV7-8 and TRBJ1-5; D possibly corresponds to TRBD1 (6 bases). In germline, CDR1 is SGHVS, CDR2 FQNEAQ. Trimming left V 5 bases short and J 6 bases short, with 20 bases between. This CDR3 is 16 amino acids long. CDR3 residues: CASSLTDSLGVQPQHF. Written as DNA, the CDR3 is TGTGCCAGCAGCCTAACGGACAGTCTGGGGGTTCAGCCCCAGCATTTT.

This clonotype was recorded a few times. This sequence joins TRBV7-2 and TRBJ2-4; 7 nucleotides agree with TRBD1. The V and J ends lost 5 bases and 7 bases, in that order; junction bases with no gene match: 8. This CDR3 is 14 amino acids long. Germline lookup yields CDR1 SGHTA and CDR2 FQGNSA. CDR3 loop: CASSPRQGANIQYF. The CDR3 nucleotides are TGTGCCAGCAGCCCTCGACAGGGTGCCAACATTCAGTACTTC. Using reference TRBV7-2 and TRBJ2-4 for the parts outside the CDR3, the full variable domain is GAGVSQSPSNKVTEKGKDVELRCDPISGHTALYWYRQSLGQGLEFLIYFQGNSAPDKSGLPSDRFSAERTGGSVSTLTIQRTQQEDSAVYLCASSPRQGANIQYFGAGTRLSVL.

The chain uses TRBV11-2 and TRBJ2-7; D not resolved. The CDR3 runs to 16 residues. The ends were cut back, 1 base at V and 0 bases at J, with 13 bases in the middle. The germline gives CDR1 SGHAT, CDR2 FQNNGV. The chain's CDR3 is CASSLVFGTSSYEQYF. The CDR3 nucleotides read TGTGCCAGCAGCTTAGTATTCGGCACCAGCTCCTACGAGCAGTACTTC.

With respect to this clonotype: A much larger clone is a single base away; this may be a read error. This rearrangement joins TRBV6-5 to TRBJ2-2; D perhaps matches TRBD2 (5 bases). Trimming stripped 4 bases from V and 0 bases from J, with 9 bases between. The CDR3 has 15 amino acids. The germline V gene encodes CDR1 MNHEY and CDR2 SVGAGI. In DNA, the CDR3 is TGTGCCAGCAGTTCCGGGATAGCGAACACCGGGGAGCTGTTTTTT. Amino acid sequence: CASSSGIANTGELFF.

This clonotype was observed a handful of times. The chain has TRBV4-3 and TRBJ1-2; D remains unclear. Germline loops: CDR1 LGHNA, CDR2 YSLEER. The CDR3 runs 13 residues. Trimming removed 5 bases from V and 3 bases from J, with 10 bases in between. The CDR3 here is CASSVTGDYGYTF. CDR3 nucleotides: TGCGCCAGCAGCGTTACGGGTGACTATGGCTACACCTTC.

This clonotype was counted between two and nine times. The rearrangement links TRBV20-1 to TRBJ1-1, with D hard to call. V dropped 0 bases and J dropped 4 bases, with 9 bases sitting between them. Germline V gene sequence: CDR1 DFQATT, CDR2 SNEGSKA (reference sequence). The CDR3 loop spans 13 amino acids. The CDR3 sequence is CSARDTGSTEAFF. Here the CDR3 DNA reads TGCAGTGCTAGAGACACGGGAAGCACTGAAGCTTTCTTT.

This rearrangement joins TRBV30 to TRBJ2-3; 7 bases agree with TRBD2. In germline, CDR1 is GTSNPN, CDR2 SVGIG (reference sequence). Unmatched junction bases numbered 11, after V lost 0 bases and J lost 5 bases. The CDR3 spans 16 residues. The CDR3 DNA sequence: TGTGCCTGGAGTGTTTTCCGGTCGGGAGGAGGAGATACGCAGTATTTT. This encodes CAWSVFRSGGGDTQYF.

The chain joins TRBV6-2 or TRBV6-3 to TRBJ2-3; a weak D match, TRBD2 (5 bases). The CDR3 contains 15 residues. Germline CDR1 reads MNHEY; CDR2 reads SVGEGT. Trimming removed 5 bases from V and 2 bases from J, with 14 bases in between. The chain's CDR3 is CASSTRMRDTDTQYF. The CDR3 region has the DNA TGTGCCAGCAGTACCCGCATGAGGGACACAGATACGCAGTATTTT.

This clonotype was counted only a few times. CDR3 loop: CSANTDRSYNEQFF. In DNA form, the CDR3 reads TGCAGTGCGAATACGGATCGTTCCTACAATGAGCAGTTCTTC. The genes are TRBV20-1 and TRBJ2-1; no firm D call. The CDR3 spans 14 residues. V lost 6 bases and J 1 base, leaving 13 bases between the germline ends. Germline CDR1 and CDR2: DFQATT and SNEGSKA (reference sequence).

This clonotype was counted between two and nine times. The J gene is TRBJ2-5, the V gene TRBV10-3, with D perhaps TRBD1 (5 bases). Between the trimmed V and J ends, which lost 2 bases and 5 bases, there was a span of 12 bases. The germline V gene has CDR1 ENHRY and CDR2 SYGVKD. The CDR3 spans 14 residues. For the CDR3, the DNA is TGTGCCATCAGTGAGGGACACACCGGGGAGACCCAGTACTTC. Its translation: CAISEGHTGETQYF.

The chain carries TRBV27 and TRBJ2-7, with 7 bases aligning to TRBD2. Trimming at V came to 1 base and at J to 3 bases, leaving 3 bases not matched to a gene. The length of the CDR3 is 14 residues. The germline gives CDR1 MNHEY, CDR2 SMNVEV (reference sequence). As DNA, the CDR3 is TGTGCCAGCAGTTTATTTCGGGAGGACTACGAGCAGTACTTC. Translating it yields CASSLFREDYEQYF.